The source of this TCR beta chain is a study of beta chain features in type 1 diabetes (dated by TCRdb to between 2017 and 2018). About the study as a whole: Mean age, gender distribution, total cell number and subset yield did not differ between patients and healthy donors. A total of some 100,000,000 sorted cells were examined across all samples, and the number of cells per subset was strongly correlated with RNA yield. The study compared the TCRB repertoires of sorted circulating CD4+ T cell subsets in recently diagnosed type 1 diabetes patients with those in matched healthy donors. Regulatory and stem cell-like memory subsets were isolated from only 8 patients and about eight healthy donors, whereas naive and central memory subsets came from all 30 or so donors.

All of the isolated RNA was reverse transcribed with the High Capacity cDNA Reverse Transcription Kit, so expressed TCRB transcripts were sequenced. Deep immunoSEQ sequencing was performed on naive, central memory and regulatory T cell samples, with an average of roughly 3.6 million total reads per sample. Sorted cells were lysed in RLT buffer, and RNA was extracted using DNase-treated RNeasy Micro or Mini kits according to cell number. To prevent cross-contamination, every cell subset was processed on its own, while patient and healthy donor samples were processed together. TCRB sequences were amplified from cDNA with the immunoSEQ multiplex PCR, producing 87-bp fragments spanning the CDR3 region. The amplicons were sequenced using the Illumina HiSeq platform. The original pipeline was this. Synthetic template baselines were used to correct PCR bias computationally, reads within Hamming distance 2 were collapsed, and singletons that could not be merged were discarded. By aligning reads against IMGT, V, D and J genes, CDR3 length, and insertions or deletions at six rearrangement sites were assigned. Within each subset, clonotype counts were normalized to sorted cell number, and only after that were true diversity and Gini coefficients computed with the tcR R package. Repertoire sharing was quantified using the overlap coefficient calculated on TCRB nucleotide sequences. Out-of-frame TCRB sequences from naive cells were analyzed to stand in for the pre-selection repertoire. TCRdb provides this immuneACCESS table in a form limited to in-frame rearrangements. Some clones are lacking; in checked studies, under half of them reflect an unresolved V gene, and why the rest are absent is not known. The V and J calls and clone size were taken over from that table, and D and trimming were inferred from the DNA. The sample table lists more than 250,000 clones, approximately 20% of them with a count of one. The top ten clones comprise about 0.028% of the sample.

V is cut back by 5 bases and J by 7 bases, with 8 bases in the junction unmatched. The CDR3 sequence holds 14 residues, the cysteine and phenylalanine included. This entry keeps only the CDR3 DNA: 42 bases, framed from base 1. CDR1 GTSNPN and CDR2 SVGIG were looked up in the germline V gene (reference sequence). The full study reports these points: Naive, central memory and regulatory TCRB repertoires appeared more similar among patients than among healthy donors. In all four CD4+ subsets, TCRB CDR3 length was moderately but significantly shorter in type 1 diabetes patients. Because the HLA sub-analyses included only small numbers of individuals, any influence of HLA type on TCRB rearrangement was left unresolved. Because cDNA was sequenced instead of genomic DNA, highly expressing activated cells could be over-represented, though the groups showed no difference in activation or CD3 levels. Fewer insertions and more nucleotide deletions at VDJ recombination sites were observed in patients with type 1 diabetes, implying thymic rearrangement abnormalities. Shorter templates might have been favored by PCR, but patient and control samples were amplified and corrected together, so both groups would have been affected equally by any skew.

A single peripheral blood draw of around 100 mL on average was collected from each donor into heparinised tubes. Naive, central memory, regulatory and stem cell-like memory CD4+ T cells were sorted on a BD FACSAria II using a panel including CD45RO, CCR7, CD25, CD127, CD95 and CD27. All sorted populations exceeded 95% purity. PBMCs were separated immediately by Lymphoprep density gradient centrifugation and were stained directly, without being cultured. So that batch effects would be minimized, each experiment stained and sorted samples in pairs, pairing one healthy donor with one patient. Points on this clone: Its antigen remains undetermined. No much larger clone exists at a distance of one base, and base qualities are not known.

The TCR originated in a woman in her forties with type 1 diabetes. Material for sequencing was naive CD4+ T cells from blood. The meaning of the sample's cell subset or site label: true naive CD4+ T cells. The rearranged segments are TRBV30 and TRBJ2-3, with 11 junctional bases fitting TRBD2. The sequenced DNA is TGTGCCTGGCTCATAGCGGGAGGGCCGCATACGCAGTATTTT. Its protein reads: CAWLIAGGPHTQYF.